This is a list of T cell receptor beta chains from one sample in a study of human T cells and chemical hapten exposure. TCRdb reprocessed the RACE reads with MiXCR, giving one entry per CDR3 protein. The sample carries about 160,000 distinct CDR3 sequences, 28% recorded once. The sequenced sample was whole blood, obtained in connection with sensitization to the hapten diphenylcyclopropenone (DPC). The receptors originated from a woman between 18 and 29 years old with alopecia areata. Some clones in this sample may be carry-over from other donors' samples. Each CDR3 is given with its conserved first and last residue. Fields, in order: D gene, V gene, J gene, clone size, CDR3 protein, CDR3 DNA. The D gene is left open where the match is weak. Some rows have no size entry. The others give once, few or many, or a class for an expanded clone.

d_gene: TRBD2
v_gene: TRBV9
j_gene: TRBJ2-3
abundance: few
CDR3aa: CASSVDPSGGTDTQYF
CDR3nt: TGTGCCAGCAGCGTAGATCCTAGCGGGGGGACAGATACGCAGTATTTT

d_gene: -
v_gene: TRBV7-9
j_gene: TRBJ2-7
abundance: few
CDR3aa: CASSSSDSEQYF
CDR3nt: TGTGCCAGCAGCTCGTCGGACAGCGAGCAGTACTTC

d_gene: -
v_gene: TRBV7-9
j_gene: TRBJ2-2
abundance: few
CDR3aa: CASSLSRAVTGELFF
CDR3nt: TGTGCCAGCAGCTTAAGCAGGGCGGTCACCGGGGAGCTGTTTTTT

d_gene: -
v_gene: TRBV7-9
j_gene: TRBJ2-3
abundance: few
CDR3aa: CASSPTSSTVNSQYF
CDR3nt: TGTGCCAGCAGCCCGACTAGTTCCACGGTTAATTCGCAGTATTTT

d_gene: -
v_gene: TRBV24-1
j_gene: TRBJ1-4
abundance: -
CDR3aa: CATNEQEKLFF
CDR3nt: TGTGCCACCAACGAACAGGAAAAACTGTTTTTT

d_gene: TRBD1
v_gene: TRBV4-3
j_gene: TRBJ2-6
abundance: -
CDR3aa: CASSPPPMTGMGSGANVLTF
CDR3nt: TGTGCCAGCAGCCCGCCCCCCATGACAGGGATGGGCTCTGGGGCCAACGTCCTGACTTTC

d_gene: -
v_gene: TRBV4-3
j_gene: TRBJ2-7
abundance: few
CDR3aa: CASSQDSPAEQYF
CDR3nt: TGCGCCAGCAGCCAAGACAGTCCCGCCGAGCAGTACTTC

d_gene: -
v_gene: TRBV6-2/TRBV6-3
j_gene: TRBJ1-2
abundance: -
CDR3aa: CASTPRWEAGYTF
CDR3nt: TGTGCCAGCACCCCCCGGTGGGAGGCCGGCTACACCTTC

d_gene: -
v_gene: TRBV3-1
j_gene: TRBJ2-7
abundance: -
CDR3aa: CASTQGFHRGHTYEQYF
CDR3nt: TGTGCCAGCACCCAAGGTTTTCATCGGGGGCACACCTACGAGCAGTACTTC

d_gene: -
v_gene: TRBV7-9
j_gene: TRBJ2-3
abundance: few
CDR3aa: CASSSGPGTQYF
CDR3nt: TGTGCCAGCAGCTCCGGTCCAGGTACGCAGTATTTT

d_gene: -
v_gene: TRBV6-2/TRBV6-3
j_gene: TRBJ2-2
abundance: few
CDR3aa: CASRTYSNTGELFF
CDR3nt: TGTGCCAGCAGAACATATTCGAACACCGGGGAGCTGTTTTTT

d_gene: -
v_gene: TRBV7-9
j_gene: TRBJ2-1
abundance: -
CDR3aa: CASSLRAGEQFF
CDR3nt: TGTGCCAGCAGCTTAAGAGCGGGTGAGCAGTTCTTC

d_gene: -
v_gene: TRBV6-2/TRBV6-3
j_gene: TRBJ2-7
abundance: many
CDR3aa: CASSYRRELREQYF
CDR3nt: TGTGCCAGCAGTTACAGGCGGGAACTGCGCGAGCAGTACTTC

d_gene: -
v_gene: TRBV12-3/TRBV12-4
j_gene: TRBJ1-5
abundance: -
CDR3aa: CASSLSPSGGNQPQHF
CDR3nt: TGTGCCAGCAGTTTGAGTCCAAGCGGGGGAAATCAGCCCCAGCATTTT

d_gene: -
v_gene: TRBV10-3
j_gene: TRBJ2-7
abundance: -
CDR3aa: CATRPRIYEQYF
CDR3nt: TGTGCCACTCGGCCCCGAATATACGAGCAGTACTTC

d_gene: TRBD2
v_gene: TRBV7-2
j_gene: TRBJ2-4
abundance: -
CDR3aa: CASSLRLAGVGAKNIQYF
CDR3nt: TGTGCCAGCAGCTTAAGGCTAGCGGGAGTGGGGGCCAAAAACATTCAGTACTTC

d_gene: -
v_gene: TRBV7-9
j_gene: TRBJ2-1
abundance: -
CDR3aa: CASSFGGPPSAEQFF
CDR3nt: TGTGCCAGCAGCTTTGGGGGACCCCCGTCGGCTGAGCAGTTCTTC

d_gene: TRBD2
v_gene: TRBV7-2
j_gene: TRBJ2-3
abundance: few
CDR3aa: CASSLLAGVLQYF
CDR3nt: TGTGCCAGCAGCTTACTAGCGGGAGTTTTGCAGTATTTT

d_gene: -
v_gene: TRBV5-5
j_gene: TRBJ2-1
abundance: -
CDR3aa: CASSLGTTGMGEQFF
CDR3nt: TGTGCCAGCAGCTTGGGGACAACCGGGATGGGTGAGCAGTTCTTC

d_gene: -
v_gene: TRBV27
j_gene: TRBJ2-2
abundance: few
CDR3aa: CASISHGGTGELFF
CDR3nt: TGTGCCAGCATCTCACATGGGGGCACCGGGGAGCTGTTTTTT

d_gene: -
v_gene: TRBV29-1
j_gene: TRBJ2-1
abundance: few
CDR3aa: CSVGRSSYNEQFF
CDR3nt: TGCAGCGTTGGCAGGAGCTCCTACAATGAGCAGTTCTTC

d_gene: -
v_gene: TRBV3-1
j_gene: TRBJ2-5
abundance: few
CDR3aa: CASSLRGPGQETQYF
CDR3nt: TGTGCCAGCAGCCTAAGGGGTCCGGGACAAGAGACCCAGTACTTC

d_gene: TRBD2
v_gene: TRBV11-1
j_gene: TRBJ2-1
abundance: -
CDR3aa: CASSLVPSGYNEQFF
CDR3nt: TGTGCCAGCAGCTTAGTCCCTAGCGGCTACAATGAGCAGTTCTTC

d_gene: -
v_gene: TRBV7-2
j_gene: TRBJ2-1
abundance: -
CDR3aa: CASSLRVGNEQFF
CDR3nt: TGTGCCAGCAGCTTAAGGGTAGGCAATGAGCAGTTCTTC

d_gene: TRBD1
v_gene: TRBV29-1
j_gene: TRBJ1-5
abundance: -
CDR3aa: CSVAWNRGNQPQHF
CDR3nt: TGCAGCGTGGCGTGGAACAGGGGGAATCAGCCCCAGCATTTT

d_gene: TRBD2
v_gene: TRBV12-3/TRBV12-4
j_gene: TRBJ2-2
abundance: -
CDR3aa: CASSLLAGVGELFF
CDR3nt: TGTGCCAGCAGTTTGTTAGCGGGAGTGGGGGAGCTGTTTTTT